These 31 T cell receptor beta chains came from one sample sequenced in a study of T cells in Graves' hyperthyroidism and ophthalmopathy. The source material, RNA transcripts, was used to amplify TCR beta CDR3 regions. The primer set for the first-round RT-PCR of the TCR CDR3 was HTBI. One entry per CDR3 protein, called by TCRdb with MiXCR from the multiplex PCR reads. The sample lists 400,000 to 500,000 distinct CDR3 sequences, around 14% occurring once. Sequencing was done on a sample of blood. The receptor source for this set is a woman younger than 30 with Graves' hyperthyroidism.

The chain couples TRBV11-2 to TRBJ2-7; perhaps TRBD2 as D (6 bases). The CDR3 spans 15 residues. V was shortened by 5 bases and J by 0 bases, with 14 bases between the two germline ends. Per the germline V gene, CDR1 is SGHAT and CDR2 is FQNNGV. The CDR3 reads CASSPEAGSSYEQYF. In DNA, the CDR3 is TGTGCCAGCAGCCCGGAGGCGGGGAGCTCCTACGAGCAGTACTTC.

This clonotype was picked up many times. V is TRBV5-1 and J is TRBJ2-7; D uncertain. CDR1 is SGHRS, CDR2 YFSETQ, per germline. This CDR3 spans 13 amino acids. V was trimmed by 0 bases and J by 1 base, leaving 5 bases between them. The chain's CDR3 is CASSLDVSYEQYF. CDR3 nucleotide sequence: TGCGCCAGCAGCTTGGACGTTTCCTACGAGCAGTACTTC.

Turning to this clonotype: A read error may account for a junction end that differs from germline. The gene calls are TRBV27 and TRBJ2-2; D possibly corresponds to TRBD2 (6 bases). This CDR3 has 14 amino acids. Germline V gene data show CDR1 as MNHEY and CDR2 as SMNVEV (reference sequence). The CDR3 coding sequence is TGTGCCGGCAGTTTACCAGGGAGGCTCGGGGAGCTGTTTTTT. Its protein product is CAGSLPGRLGELFF.

There are many counts of this clonotype. The genes are TRBV5-8 and TRBJ1-4; 9 bases align to TRBD1. V gave up 2 bases and J gave up 0 bases; unmatched junction bases: 5. Germline values: CDR1 SGHTS, CDR2 YDEGEE. CDR3 length equals 17 residues. DNA of the CDR3: TGTGCCAGCAGCTTCGTGACAGGGGGTTCAACTAATGAAAAACTGTTTTTT. Its protein product is CASSFVTGGSTNEKLFF. Together with reference TRBV5-8 and TRBJ1-4, the CDR3 gives the full variable domain: EAGVTQSPTHLIKTRGQQATLRCSPISGHTSVYWYQQALGLGLQFLLWYDEGEERNRGNFPPRFSGRQFPNYSSELNVNALELEDSALYLCASSFVTGGSTNEKLFFGSGTQLSVL.

This clonotype was seen many times. The chain is built from TRBV13 and TRBJ1-1; no clear D. The CDR3 is 11 residues long. Per germline, CDR1 PRHDT and CDR2 FYEKMQ (reference sequence). V shed 5 bases and J shed 7 bases, with 8 bases lying between them. The CDR3 region is CASSSGYEAFF. The CDR3 nucleotides are TGTGCCAGCAGCAGCGGCTATGAAGCTTTCTTT. Full variable domain (outside the CDR3, taken from reference TRBV13 and TRBJ1-1): AAGVIQSPRHLIKEKRETATLKCYPIPRHDTVYWYQQGPGQDPQFLISFYEKMQSDKGSIPDRFSAQQFSDYHSELNMSSLELGDSALYFCASSSGYEAFFGQGTRLTVV.

This clonotype came up many times. V is TRBV7-3 and J is TRBJ1-1; a weak D match, TRBD1 (5 bases). V was pared by 7 bases and J by 6 bases, with 15 bases between. The germline V gene has CDR1 SGHTA and CDR2 FQGTGA. This CDR3 comprises 13 residues. The CDR3, as DNA: TGTGCCAGCACCCAGCGGGGGGGGGCTGAAGCTTTCTTT. This translates into CASTQRGGAEAFF.

This clonotype was seen ten or more times. This rearrangement joins TRBV6-5 to TRBJ2-3; perhaps D is TRBD1 or TRBD2 (6 bases each). The CDR3 has 16 amino acids. Between the trimmed V and J ends, which lost 0 bases and 0 bases, there was a span of 10 bases. Germline V CDR1 and CDR2: MNHEY, SVGAGI. CDR3 region: CASSYSGAGSTDTQYF. Written as DNA, the CDR3 is TGTGCCAGCAGTTACTCGGGGGCGGGGAGCACAGATACGCAGTATTTT.

The table lists this clonotype with many counts. The chain recombines TRBV29-1 with TRBJ2-1, with 9 bases identical to TRBD2. V shed 2 bases, J shed 5 bases, and the junction held 7 bases outside the gene matches. In germline, CDR1 is SQVTM, CDR2 ANQGSEA. The CDR3 totals 15 residues. The CDR3 DNA reads as TGCAGCGTTGAATTGATCGCTAGCGGGGACAATGAGCAGTTCTTC. Its protein product is CSVELIASGDNEQFF.

The rearrangement joins TRBV11-2 to TRBJ1-3; D may be TRBD1 (5 bases). Trimming took off 3 bases at V and 8 bases at J, with 11 bases between the two ends. The CDR3 length is 13 residues. From germline, CDR1 is SGHAT and CDR2 FQNNGV. The CDR3, as DNA: TGTGCCAGCAGCTTCCTCCAGGGAGACACCATATATTTT. Protein: CASSFLQGDTIYF.

This clonotype has a handful of counts. This chain connects TRBV19 to TRBJ2-2, with a possible D match to TRBD2 (7 bases). Germline V CDR1 and CDR2: LNHDA, SQIVND (reference sequence). CDR3 length: 15 residues. The V end lost 4 bases, the J end lost 5 bases, and 14 bases lay between the germline ends. The CDR3: CASSRGGAVTGELFF. The CDR3, as DNA: TGTGCCAGTAGTAGGGGGGGGGCTGTGACCGGGGAGCTGTTTTTT.

The chain joins TRBV4-3 to TRBJ1-1; TRBD1 aligns across 7 bases. The V segment lost 0 bases and the J segment 5 bases; nucleotides outside the gene matches: 9. CDR1 is LGHNA, CDR2 YSLEER, per germline. The CDR3 has 16 residues. CDR3 protein: CASSQEVGVRGTEAFF. CDR3 in DNA: TGCGCCAGCAGCCAAGAAGTAGGGGTCAGGGGGACTGAAGCTTTCTTT.

The gene calls are TRBV24-1 and TRBJ2-3; 10 nucleotides match TRBD1. The J segment lost 3 bases and the V segment lost 3 bases, leaving 5 bases of the junction unmatched. Looked up from germline, CDR1 is KGHDR and CDR2 is SFDVKD. The CDR3 spans 16 residues. This chain's CDR3 is CATSDTGTGATDTQYF. Written as DNA, the CDR3 is TGTGCCACCAGTGATACCGGGACAGGGGCTACAGATACGCAGTATTTT.

This clonotype was detected ten times or more. CDR3 sequence (DNA): TGTGCCAGCAGCTCCCCCATAGCGGGAGGGCCTTACGAGCAGTACTTC. Translating gives CASSSPIAGGPYEQYF. This chain connects TRBV11-3 to TRBJ2-7, with TRBD2 matching over 11 bases. Germline-derived CDR1 and CDR2 are SGHNT and YENEEA. J gave up 4 bases and V 4 bases, and 9 bases lay outside the gene matches. The length of the CDR3 is 16 residues.

For this clonotype: At one end, the junction sequence differs from germline, possibly due to a read error. The V and J genes are TRBV20-1 and TRBJ1-6; 7 positions match TRBD1. Germline lookup yields CDR1 DFQATT and CDR2 SNEGSKA (reference sequence). This CDR3 has 16 residues. Written as DNA, the CDR3 is TGCAGTGCTAGATTTTCAGGGGGGACGAGTAATTCACCCCTCCGCTTT. This gives the protein CSARFSGGTSNSPLRF.

Notes on this clonotype: The junction differs from germline at one of its ends, possibly a read error. The gene calls are TRBV27 and TRBJ2-1; 8 nucleotides align to TRBD1. The CDR3 is 12 amino acids. Per the germline V gene, CDR1 is MNHEY and CDR2 is SMNVEV (reference sequence). As DNA, the CDR3 is TGTACCAGCAGTTTATCAGGGGGCGAGCAGTTCTTC. It encodes CTSSLSGGEQFF.

The chain carries TRBV6-1 and TRBJ1-2; 7 nucleotides line up with TRBD1. CDR3 length: 14 residues. The J segment lost 1 base and the V segment lost 7 bases, leaving 6 bases of the junction unmatched. CDR1 and CDR2 from the germline V gene are MNHNS and SASEGT. The CDR3 is CASINRGINYGYTF. The CDR3, as DNA: TGTGCCAGCATCAACAGGGGAATTAACTATGGCTACACCTTC.

This clonotype was counted ten times or more. The chain joins TRBV7-2 to TRBJ2-1, with D perhaps matching TRBD1 (6 bases). V lost 0 bases and J 2 bases, leaving 11 bases between the germline ends. Germline V gene sequence: CDR1 SGHTA, CDR2 FQGNSA. This CDR3 is 16 amino acids long. DNA of the CDR3: TGTGCCAGCAGCTTAGCGCTTACAGGGACCTACAATGAGCAGTTCTTC. Protein: CASSLALTGTYNEQFF.

The CDR3 is CASSKRGQGGSPLHF. CDR3 sequence (DNA): TGTGCCAGCAGTAAGAGGGGACAGGGGGGATCACCCCTCCACTTT. This rearrangement joins TRBV2 to TRBJ1-6; TRBD1 agrees at 11 bases. Losses at the gene ends were 5 bases for V and 10 bases for J; bases not matched to a gene: 7. Germline CDR1 SNHLY, CDR2 FYNNEI. The CDR3 is 15 amino acids.

The CDR3 region is CASSLSRTGEQYV. The CDR3 nucleotides are TGTGCCAGCAGCTTAAGTCGGACGGGCGAGCAGTACGTC. V is TRBV7-3 and J is TRBJ2-7; D gene uncertain. The germline CDR1 and CDR2 sequences are SGHTA and FQGTGA. CDR3 length equals 13 residues. V lost 1 base and J 6 bases, leaving 10 bases between the germline ends.

This clonotype was picked up many times. The CDR3 DNA sequence: TGTGCCAGCAGCTTGGCCGGTCACGAGCAGTACTTC. Its translation is CASSLAGHEQYF. This chain uses TRBV7-9 with TRBJ2-7; D uncertain. CDR3 length equals 12 residues. Germline V gene data show CDR1 as SEHNR and CDR2 as FQNEAQ (reference sequence). Trimming cost V 3 bases and J 5 bases, with 8 bases left between them. Drawing the rest from reference TRBV7-9 and TRBJ2-7, the complete variable domain is DTGVSQNPRHKITKRGQNVTFRCDPISEHNRLYWYRQTLGQGPEFLTYFQNEAQLEKSRLLSDRFSAERPKGSFSTLEIQRTEQGDSAMYLCASSLAGHEQYFGPGTRLTVT.

The V and J genes are TRBV7-6 and TRBJ1-6, with D possibly TRBD1 on 5 matching bases. The germline V and J ends were trimmed by 5 bases and 0 bases, with 14 bases remaining between them. This CDR3 is built from 17 residues. Germline CDR1 is SGHVS and CDR2 is FNYEAQ. The CDR3 reads CASSPGTGSSYNSPLHF. In DNA, the CDR3 is TGTGCCAGCAGCCCAGGGACTGGGAGCTCCTATAATTCACCCCTCCACTTT.

The V gene is TRBV14, the J gene TRBJ1-1, with D possibly matching TRBD1 (5 bases). The V and J ends lost 0 bases and 6 bases respectively, with 20 bases between them. Germline CDR1 is SGHDN and CDR2 is FVKESK. This CDR3 has 17 amino acids. CDR3 nucleotide sequence: TGTGCCAGCAGCCAAGATCAACGAGCGGGACGATGGTCTGAAGCTTTCTTT. Translated: CASSQDQRAGRWSEAFF.

The sample holds a few counts of this clonotype. The chain carries TRBV5-6 and TRBJ1-5; weak D call: TRBD1 (5 bases). The germline CDR1 and CDR2 sequences are SGHDT and YYEEEE. V lost 0 bases and J 0 bases, leaving 10 bases between the germline ends. The CDR3 consists of 16 residues. The DNA for the CDR3 is TGTGCCAGCAGCTTGGCTGGACACTTTAGCAATCAGCCCCAGCATTTT. Its protein is CASSLAGHFSNQPQHF.

There are many counts of this clonotype. The rearrangement links TRBV5-1 to TRBJ1-1, with 7 bases aligning to TRBD1. The CDR3 runs 14 residues. Germline CDR1 and CDR2: SGHRS and YFSETQ. V was clipped by 2 bases and J by 7 bases; unmatched bases: 8. For the CDR3, the DNA is TGCGCCAGCAGCTTTGAGGGGGCGCCCGATGAAGCTTTCTTT. Its protein is CASSFEGAPDEAFF.

This clonotype has only a few counts. The chain is built from TRBV5-6 and TRBJ1-2, with D unclear. In germline, CDR1 is SGHDT, CDR2 YYEEEE. The CDR3 is 14 residues long. Between the trimmed V and J ends, which lost 2 bases and 0 bases, there was a span of 8 bases. CDR3 coding DNA: TGTGCCAGCAGCTTTGGGGTATCTAACTATGGCTACACCTTC. Protein sequence: CASSFGVSNYGYTF.

This clonotype was recorded at least ten times. The rearrangement links TRBV12-3 or TRBV12-4 to TRBJ1-2; no clear D gene. With 2 bases removed from V and 0 bases from J, the gap between germline ends came to 4 bases. CDR3 length equals 13 residues. CDR3 sequence reads: CASSLISNYGYTF. CDR3 coding DNA: TGTGCCAGCAGTTTAATCTCTAACTATGGCTACACCTTC.

On this clonotype itself: Relative to the germline gene, one junction end is altered; a read error may explain this. The chain has TRBV19 and TRBJ1-3, with TRBD1 as a possible D gene (5 bases). The CDR3 is made up of 15 amino acids. From germline, CDR1 is LNHDA and CDR2 SQIVND (reference sequence). Here the CDR3 reads CACSLARAPGNTIYF. The CDR3, as DNA: TGTGCCTGTAGTCTCGCCAGGGCACCTGGAAACACTATATATTTT.

This clonotype was picked up many times. The chain combines TRBV6-8 with TRBJ2-4, with TRBD2 matching 8 bases. CDR1 is MNHGY, CDR2 SAAAGT, per germline. V gave up 5 bases and J gave up 1 base; unmatched junction bases: 7. The CDR3 sequence is 16 residues long. The CDR3 DNA is TGTGCCAGCAGTCCTAAGCGGGAGTTGGCCAAAAACATTCAGTACTTC. Translation: CASSPKRELAKNIQYF.

This chain joins TRBV4-1 and TRBJ1-2, with 7 bases that match TRBD1. Germline-derived CDR1 and CDR2 are MGHRA and YSYEKL. The CDR3 length is 15 residues. With 3 bases clipped from V and 5 bases from J, the junction kept 9 bases outside the gene matches. Here the CDR3 DNA reads TGCGCCAGCAGCCAGCCGACAGGGATCGGGTATGGCTACACCTTC. It yields the protein CASSQPTGIGYGYTF.

V is TRBV6-5 and J is TRBJ1-2; unclear D gene. The length of the CDR3 is 13 residues. V was pared by 1 base and J by 5 bases, with 8 bases between. Germline V gene sequence: CDR1 MNHEY, CDR2 SVGAGI. The CDR3 region has the DNA TGTGCCAGCAGTTACTGGGAAAGATATGGCTACACCTTC. As protein: CASSYWERYGYTF.

This clonotype was counted many times. One end of the junction varies from germline; a read error may be responsible. The V and J genes are TRBV2 and TRBJ1-4; D gene ambiguous. CDR3 length equals 9 residues. Germline lookup yields CDR1 SNHLY and CDR2 FYNNEI. The CDR3 spells CASREKLFF. DNA of the CDR3: TGTGCCAGCCGTGAAAAACTGTTTTTT.